Listed here is a single T cell receptor beta chain. This clone appeared once. It lacks a known antigen. The sample holds no much larger clone one base away, and base qualities are not on file. Library generation was performed with the immunoSEQ multiplex PCR assay. The multiplex PCR relied on a mix of 60 forward primers for TCR Vbeta segments and 13 reverse primers for TCR Jbeta segments. The CDR3 region of rearranged TCR beta genes was amplified from genomic DNA with a multiplex PCR assay. The Illumina HiSeq System was used to sequence the amplified TCR beta libraries as 87-base-pair reads. Processing in the source paper ran as follows. Across the 670 or so repertoires, a later analysis counted 80 million or so unique TCR beta chains, around 11 million of which were shared by at least two donors. To remove PCR and sequencing errors, raw reads were error-corrected and collapsed into unique sequences using a nearest-neighbor algorithm that merged closely related sequences. V, D and J gene segments were assigned by aligning CDR3 sequences to IMGT reference sequences. For a sequence to be retained, at least a six-nucleotide match to both a V gene segment and a J gene segment was required. Rearrangements were called productive when the CDR3 lacked stop codons and stayed in frame with V and J; all others were non-productive. Following IMGT convention, CDR3 was defined as the stretch from the second conserved V-encoded cysteine to the conserved J-encoded phenylalanine. The earlier analysis of 450 to 750 of the donors excluded any sequence lacking an unambiguous match to a single V gene segment. An earlier analysis of fewer than 750 of the donors classified V segments as functional when productive rearrangements were above 56.7% and as segregating when the standard deviation between donors was above 5%. To diagnose cytomegalovirus status from the catalog of TCR beta chain sequences, a statistical classification framework was built. A later analysis assigned V and J genes by comparing TCR nucleotide sequences with IMGT/GENE-DB human TR gene sequences. The TCRdist pipeline was used in a later analysis to assign CDR3 sequences and most-parsimonious VDJ recombination scenarios. In a later analysis, each TCR beta chain was defined by its CDR3 amino acid sequence together with its V-gene family, and reads lacking a unique V-gene family were excluded. A later analysis removed 550 to 700 highly shared, low-generation-probability nucleotide sequences to deal with suspected cross-contamination and a sequencing artifact. In a later analysis, a clonal expansion index was calculated for each public chain from normalized within-repertoire ranks of inferred template counts. A later analysis computed generation probabilities with a VDJ recombination model fitted to out-of-frame rearrangements, and checked the results against IGoR. A later analysis scored TCR-TCR, TCR-HLA and TCR-CMV co-occurrence with hypergeometric tests, applying a repertoire-size bias correction to TCR pairs. To estimate false discovery rates, a later analysis permuted the HLA or CMV assignments 20 times. In a later analysis, co-occurring TCRs were grouped using DBSCAN, and TCRdist sequence similarity was added for clustering within HLA-allele-positive subsets. Repertoires with fewer than 30,000 or more than 120,000 public chains, plus five repertoires with anomalous nucleotide sharing, were excluded from co-occurrence clustering. Drawn from immuneACCESS, this table holds only the in-frame rearrangements with V and J called that TCRdb kept. Clones are partly lost; checked studies trace under half to an unresolved V gene and leave the rest unexplained. V, J and clone size derive from that table, while D and trimming were established from the DNA sequence. This sample is represented by 150,000 to 200,000 clones; over 60% of them were singletons. The ten largest clones add up to 1.5% to 2% of the sample.

Germline trimming amounts to 6 bases on V and 5 bases on J, with 10 as the count of junction bases outside the gene matches. CDR1 is given as SGHNT and CDR2 as YYREEE, both from the germline V gene (reference sequence). The CDR3 runs 15 amino acids, cysteine and phenylalanine included. The kept DNA is CDR3 alone, 45 bases in frame from the first base. This sample is part of a study of cytomegalovirus exposure and HLA in healthy donors (dated by TCRdb to the late 2010s). Context from the whole study: An earlier analysis of 587 of the donors reported roughly 270 Gb of sequence data and some 100 million unique TCR beta sequences from 190 million or so T cells. Of the 300 to 500 genotyped donors, approximately 81% were placed in the genetic ancestry cluster associated with self-reported Caucasian donors. A later analysis re-analyzed previously published TCR beta repertoires from 666 donors and added high-resolution HLA genotyping to study TCR occurrence patterns. To decide whether each TCR beta V gene segment behaved as functional or pseudogenic, an earlier analysis of 587 of the donors relied on high-throughput TCR beta sequencing. Every discovery cohort repertoire had been produced on one sequencing platform. A separate validation cohort of roughly 120 different subjects was used in addition to the 666-subject first cohort. The study aimed to test whether cataloging public T cell receptors could reveal signatures of past pathogen exposure. The later analysis used no new phenotypic data to find candidate immune exposures, relying instead on TCR beta sequences and their occurrence across donors. Using immunosequencing, the study profiled T cell repertoires from 550 to 750 subjects and related those repertoires to cytomegalovirus serostatus. An early release that covered roughly 600 HLA-typed donors contained around 300 gigabases of sequencing data and 65 million to 100 million unique TCR sequences. Genome-wide SNP genotypes for about 55% of the 666 donors were used in a later genetic analysis, which treated that subset as a discovery cohort. The study combined high-throughput TCR immunosequencing, statistical association of individual TCRs with disease status, and machine learning to predict cytomegalovirus infection status. Several DR-DQ haplotypes were treated as single units for association and clustering because of strong linkage in the cohort. Typing coverage differed by locus: A, B, C, DRB1 and DQB1 were typed in roughly 629-640 donors, DQA1 in about 500, DPA1 in 600 to 610, and DPB1 in just under 490. On average, about 200,000 unique TCR beta nucleotide sequences were sequenced per donor among a few hundred genotyped donors of the cohort, with around 19% of those sequences being non-productive. Donor age, sex, ethnicity and CMV serostatus were collected together with the repertoire data. Both class I and class II loci were covered by HLA typing, at four-digit resolution.

The cohort was made up of hundreds of healthy bone marrow donors. At the time of sampling, all cohort members were nominally healthy, though unrecorded immune exposures were likely present. The donor was CMV seronegative and was included in the group of a few hundred seronegative cohort members. A peripheral blood sample was collected from each donor, and TCR beta sequencing was performed on peripheral blood mononuclear cells. Genomic DNA was extracted from the blood cell samples with the Qiagen DNeasy Blood Extraction Kit. What the study reported, not specific to this receptor: While some public TCRs were present in many individuals, most TCR sequences turned up only very rarely across donors. At a false discovery rate of 0.05, a later analysis linked 15,000 to 20,000 TCR beta sequences to specific HLA alleles. When HLA alleles, especially DR and DQ, strongly co-occurred, TCR associations were difficult to assign to individual alleles. V-gene and J-gene trimming of TCR beta chains was associated with a missense DCLRE1C variant in a later genetic analysis, and the association was replicated in an independent cohort. Only TCR beta chains were sequenced in this cohort, and the absence of alpha or paired-chain data limited detectable features. A later analysis found that most CMV-associated TCR beta chains appeared HLA-restricted, with HLA associations seemingly driven largely by CMV exposure. In a later analysis, TCR association rates were found to vary across HLA loci, with the most associated TCRs seen for DRB1 alleles and the fewest for HLA-C alleles. A few of the identified cytomegalovirus-associated TCR beta chains were confirmed in vitro to be specific for cytomegalovirus antigens. Because the 87-base-pair reads could not distinguish some IMGT-functional V segments, including TRBV6-2 and TRBV6-3, those segments were excluded. Linkage disequilibrium might explain the correlated functional status among segregating V segments, but an unknown experimental factor could not be excluded. In an earlier analysis of more than 450 of the donors, most TCR beta V segments were observed in productive rearrangements about 87% or about 30% of the time, broadly matching IMGT annotations. The classifier was reported to diagnose cytomegalovirus status with high specificity and sensitivity in both the original and validation cohorts. A cluster of highly shared sequence variants was judged likely to represent a technical artifact of the sequencing pipeline. Because counts were too low, some 17 rarely observed V segments, including chromosome 9 orphons, were left out of the earlier analysis of some 640 of the donors. A further reported finding was that TCR beta sequences accurately predicted the HLA-A and HLA-B alleles for most subjects in the first cohort. Immune exposure information for the cohort was limited to CMV serostatus. Roughly uniform sequencing depth across donors was assumed in presence/absence analyses, although this assumption may not hold. In a later analysis, several top co-occurrence clusters were reported to appear linked to parvovirus B19, influenza, CMV and Epstein-Barr virus. Because HLA typing was missing for some donors at each locus, association tests included only the typed subset. A total of roughly 160 TCR beta chains were listed by the study as associated with cytomegalovirus. In a later analysis, HLA-associated TCR beta chains were found to be more clonally expanded and to have lower generation probabilities than equally common non-associated chains. Compared with the approximately 700-donor mean, donors in an Asian-associated ancestry cluster had fewer N-insertions in productive TCRs, according to a later genetic analysis. According to the authors, the approach could potentially be generalized to other disease states and immunological phenotypes.

The sample was PBMCs. The V and J segments used are TRBV5-4 and TRBJ1-1; 10 central bases correspond to TRBD1. This receptor was obtained from a woman in her 30s in good health and CMV-seronegative. The DNA is TGTGCCAGCAACGCCATGGGACAGGGGACAACTGAAGCTTTCTTT. It is translated as CASNAMGQGTTEAFF.